The following is a T cell receptor (beta chain) sequence with its context. This sample was taken from a study of blood T cell repertoires in COVID-19. The table came from immunoSEQ multiplex PCR; TCRdb's copy has only in-frame clones and leaves some out. Here the sample spans about 58,000 clones, around four fifths being singletons. The CDR3 has 15 amino acids. V gave up 5 bases and J gave up 4 bases; unmatched junction bases: 6. Germline V lookup: CDR1 MNHEY, CDR2 SVGEGT. The sequenced sample consisted of peripheral blood. The chain joins TRBV6-2 or TRBV6-3 to TRBJ1-5, with TRBD1 identical over 9 bases. The TCR comes from a man aged 60 to 69 with COVID-19, enrolled during active disease. In nucleotides, the CDR3 is TGTGCCAGCAGTCCCGGGACAGGGACAAATCAGCCCCAGCATTTT. It encodes CASSPGTGTNQPQHF.